This T cell receptor beta chain is drawn from a study of patients and donors after allogeneic stem cell transplantation. Germline lookup yields CDR1 SGHTA and CDR2 FQGTGA. Trimming took 2 bases from V and 8 from J, leaving 15 bases between them. The CDR3 totals 14 residues. There are a few counts of this clonotype. TCRdb fed the RT-PCR reads into MiXCR, producing one record per CDR3 protein. The data hold approximately 200,000 distinct CDR3 sequences, with around 41% observed a single time. The clonotype comes from a human donor who was either an allogeneic HSCT recipient or a stem cell or donor lymphocyte infusion donor (not recorded which). It is not recorded whose cells these are; they may come from a transplant donor. Sample: blood, either unsorted or a sorted T cell fraction (not recorded which). V gene TRBV7-3 combines with J gene TRBJ1-2; the D gene is possibly TRBD1 (5 bases). Here the CDR3 reads CASSLSGRAEGYTF. The CDR3 DNA is TGTGCCAGCAGCTTATCGGGCAGGGCGGAAGGCTACACCTTC.